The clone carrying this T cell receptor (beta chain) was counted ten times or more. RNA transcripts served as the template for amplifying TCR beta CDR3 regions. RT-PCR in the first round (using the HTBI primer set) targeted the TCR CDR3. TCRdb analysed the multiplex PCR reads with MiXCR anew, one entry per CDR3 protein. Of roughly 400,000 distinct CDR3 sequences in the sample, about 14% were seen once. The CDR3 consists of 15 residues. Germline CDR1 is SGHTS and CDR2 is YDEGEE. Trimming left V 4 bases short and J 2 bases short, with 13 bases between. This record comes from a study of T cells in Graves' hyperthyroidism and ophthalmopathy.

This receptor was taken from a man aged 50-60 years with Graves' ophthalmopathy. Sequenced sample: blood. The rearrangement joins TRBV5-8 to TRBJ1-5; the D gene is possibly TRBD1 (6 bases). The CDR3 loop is CASSLGQTRNQPQHF. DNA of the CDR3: TGTGCCAGCAGCCTAGGACAGACTCGCAATCAGCCCCAGCATTTT.